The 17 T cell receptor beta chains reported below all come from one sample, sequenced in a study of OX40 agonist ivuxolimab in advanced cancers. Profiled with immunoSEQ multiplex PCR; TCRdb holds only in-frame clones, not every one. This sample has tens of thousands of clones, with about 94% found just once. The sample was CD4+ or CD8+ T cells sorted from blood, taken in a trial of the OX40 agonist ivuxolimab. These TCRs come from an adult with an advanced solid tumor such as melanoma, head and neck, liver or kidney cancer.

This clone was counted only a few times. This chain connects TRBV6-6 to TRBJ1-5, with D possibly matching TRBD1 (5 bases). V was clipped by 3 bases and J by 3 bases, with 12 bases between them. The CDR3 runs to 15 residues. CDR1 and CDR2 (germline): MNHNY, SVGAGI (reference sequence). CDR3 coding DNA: TGTGCCAGCAGTTATTCCGCCAGGGACAATCAGCCCCAGCATTTT. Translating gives CASSYSARDNQPQHF.

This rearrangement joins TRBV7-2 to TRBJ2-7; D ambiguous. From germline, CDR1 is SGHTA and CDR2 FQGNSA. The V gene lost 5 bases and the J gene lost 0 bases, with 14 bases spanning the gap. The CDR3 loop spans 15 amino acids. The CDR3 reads CASSPMGESSYEQYF. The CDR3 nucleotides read TGTGCCAGCAGCCCTATGGGCGAGAGCTCCTACGAGCAGTACTTC.

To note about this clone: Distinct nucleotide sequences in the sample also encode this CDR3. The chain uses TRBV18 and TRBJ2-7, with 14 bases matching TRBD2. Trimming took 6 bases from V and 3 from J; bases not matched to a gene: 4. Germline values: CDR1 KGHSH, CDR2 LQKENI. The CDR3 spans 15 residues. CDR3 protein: CASSPGLAGGYEQYF. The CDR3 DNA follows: TGTGCCAGCTCGCCCGGACTAGCGGGGGGCTACGAGCAGTACTTC.

CDR3 sequence (DNA): TGTGCCAGCAGCCAAACCCGGGCCCGGTCGGGCTACACCTTC. Protein: CASSQTRARSGYTF. This chain links TRBV14 with TRBJ1-2; D ambiguous. Trimming removed 2 bases at V and 8 bases at J, with 15 bases between. The germline V gene encodes CDR1 SGHDN and CDR2 FVKESK. The CDR3 has 14 amino acids.

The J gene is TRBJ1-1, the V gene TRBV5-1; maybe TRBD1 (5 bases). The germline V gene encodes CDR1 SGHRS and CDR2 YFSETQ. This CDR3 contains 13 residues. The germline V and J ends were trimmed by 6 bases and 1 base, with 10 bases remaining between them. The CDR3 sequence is CASKKDTNTEAFF. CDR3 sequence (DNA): TGCGCCAGCAAAAAGGACACGAACACTGAAGCTTTCTTT.

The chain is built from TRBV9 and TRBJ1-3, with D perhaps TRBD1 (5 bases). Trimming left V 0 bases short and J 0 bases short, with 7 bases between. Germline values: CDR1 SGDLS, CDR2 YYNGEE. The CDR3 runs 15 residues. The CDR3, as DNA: TGTGCCAGCAGCGTAGGACAGAGCTCTGGAAACACCATATATTTT. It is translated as CASSVGQSSGNTIYF.

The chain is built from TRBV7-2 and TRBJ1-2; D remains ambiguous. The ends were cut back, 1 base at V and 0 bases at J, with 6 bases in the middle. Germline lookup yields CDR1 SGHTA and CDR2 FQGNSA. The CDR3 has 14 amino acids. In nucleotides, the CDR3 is TGTGCCAGCAGCTTAGGAAACACTAACTATGGCTACACCTTC. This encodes CASSLGNTNYGYTF.

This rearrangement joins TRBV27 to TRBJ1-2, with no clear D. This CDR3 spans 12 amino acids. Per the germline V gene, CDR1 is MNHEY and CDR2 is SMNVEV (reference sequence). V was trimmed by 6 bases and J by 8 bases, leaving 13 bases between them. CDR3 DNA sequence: TGTGCCAGCAGGGGGTCGGGGAGCGGCTACACCTTC. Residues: CASRGSGSGYTF.

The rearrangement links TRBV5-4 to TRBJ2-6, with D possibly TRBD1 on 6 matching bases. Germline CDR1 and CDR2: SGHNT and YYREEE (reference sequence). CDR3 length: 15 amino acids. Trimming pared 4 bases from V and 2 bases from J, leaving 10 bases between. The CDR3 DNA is TGTGCCAGCAGCCCGCCAGGGGCTGGGGCCAACGTCCTGACTTTC. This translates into CASSPPGAGANVLTF. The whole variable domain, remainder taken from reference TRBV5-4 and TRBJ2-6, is ETGVTQSPTHLIKTRGQQVTLRCSSQSGHNTVSWYQQALGQGPQFIFQYYREEENGRGNFPPRFSGLQFPNYSSELNVNALELDDSALYLCASSPPGAGANVLTFGAGSRLTVL.

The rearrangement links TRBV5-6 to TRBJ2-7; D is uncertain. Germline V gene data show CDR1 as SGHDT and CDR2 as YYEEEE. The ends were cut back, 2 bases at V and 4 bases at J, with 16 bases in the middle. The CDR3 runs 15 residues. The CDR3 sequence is CASSLRSSGLYEQYF. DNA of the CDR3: TGTGCCAGCAGCTTAAGGTCGTCAGGCCTATACGAGCAGTACTTC. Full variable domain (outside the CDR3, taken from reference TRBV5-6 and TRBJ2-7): DAGVTQSPTHLIKTRGQQVTLRCSPKSGHDTVSWYQQALGQGPQFIFQYYEEEERQRGNFPDRFSGHQFPNYSSELNVNALLLGDSALYLCASSLRSSGLYEQYFGPGTRLTVT.

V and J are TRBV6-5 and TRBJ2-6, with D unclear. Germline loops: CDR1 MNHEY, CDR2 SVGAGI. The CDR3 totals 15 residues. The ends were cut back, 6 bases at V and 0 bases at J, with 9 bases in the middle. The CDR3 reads CASRGGDSGANVLTF. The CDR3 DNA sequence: TGTGCCAGCAGGGGCGGAGACTCTGGGGCCAACGTCCTGACTTTC.

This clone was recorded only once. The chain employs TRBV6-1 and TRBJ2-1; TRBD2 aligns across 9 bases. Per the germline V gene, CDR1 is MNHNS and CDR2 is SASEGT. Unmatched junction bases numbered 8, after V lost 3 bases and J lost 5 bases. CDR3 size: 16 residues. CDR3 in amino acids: CASSESSGSGHNEQFF. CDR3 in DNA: TGTGCCAGCAGTGAGAGTAGCGGGAGTGGCCACAATGAGCAGTTCTTC.

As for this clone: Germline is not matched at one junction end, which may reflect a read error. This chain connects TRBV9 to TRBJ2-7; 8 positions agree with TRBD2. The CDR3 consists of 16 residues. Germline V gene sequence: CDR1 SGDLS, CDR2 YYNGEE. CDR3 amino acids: CVSSPLSGSGTYEQYF. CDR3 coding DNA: TGTGTCAGCAGCCCCCTGAGCGGGAGCGGCACCTACGAGCAGTACTTC.

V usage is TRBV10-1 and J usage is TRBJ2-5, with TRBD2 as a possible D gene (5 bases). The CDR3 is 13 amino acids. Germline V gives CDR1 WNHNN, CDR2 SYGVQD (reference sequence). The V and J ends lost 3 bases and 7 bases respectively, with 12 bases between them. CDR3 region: CASSEGQAGTQYF. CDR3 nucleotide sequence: TGCGCCAGCAGTGAAGGGCAGGCGGGGACCCAGTACTTC.

The CDR3 nucleotides are TGCGCCAGCAGCGCGGGACAGGGGAGCTACAATGAGCAGTTCTTC. Residues: CASSAGQGSYNEQFF. The J gene is TRBJ2-1, the V gene TRBV5-1, with TRBD1 matching over 10 bases. V lost 4 bases to trimming and J lost 3 bases; unmatched junction nucleotides: 4. Germline V lookup: CDR1 SGHRS, CDR2 YFSETQ. The length of the CDR3 is 15 residues.

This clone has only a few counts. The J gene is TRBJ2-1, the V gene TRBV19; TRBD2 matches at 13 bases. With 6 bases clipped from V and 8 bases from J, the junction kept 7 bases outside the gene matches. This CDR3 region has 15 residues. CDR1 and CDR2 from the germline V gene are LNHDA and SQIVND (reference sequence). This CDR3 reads CASSGLAGVTDEQFF. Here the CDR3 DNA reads TGTGCCAGTAGCGGACTAGCGGGAGTAACCGATGAGCAGTTCTTC.

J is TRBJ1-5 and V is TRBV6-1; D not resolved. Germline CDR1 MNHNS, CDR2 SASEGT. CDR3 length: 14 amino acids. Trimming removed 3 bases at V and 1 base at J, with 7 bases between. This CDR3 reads CASSDLRSNQPQHF. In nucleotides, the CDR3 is TGTGCCAGCAGTGACCTTAGAAGCAATCAGCCCCAGCATTTT.